Below are 27 T cell receptor beta chains sequenced from a single sample in a study of monozygotic twins with inflammatory bowel disease (dated by TCRdb to the late 2010s). The library was built by means of 5' RACE. The sequencing machine was an Illumina HiSeq 2500. TCRdb reprocessed the reads and provides one entry for every CDR3 protein sequence; no DNA is given. This sample's table lists fewer than 550,000 distinct CDR3 sequences. Roughly 2.5% of the sample comes from the top ten. Source material: blood. These receptors were taken from a human donor with ulcerative colitis or Crohn's disease, or a healthy co-twin of an affected twin (not recorded which).

The J gene is TRBJ1-4, the V gene TRBV28. There are 13 residues in the CDR3. Germline loops: CDR1 MDHEN, CDR2 SYDVKM. The CDR3 sequence is CASSFGTVEKLFF.

This rearrangement joins TRBV7-2 to TRBJ2-2; TCRdb lists TRBD2, though no DNA is available to test this call. There are 15 residues in the CDR3. Germline CDR1 SGHTA, CDR2 FQGNSA. CDR3 amino acids: CASSPGALNTGELFF.

CDR3: CASGPNSNQPQHF. The rearrangement joins TRBV30 to TRBJ1-5. The germline CDR1 and CDR2 sequences are GTSNPN and SVGIG (reference sequence). CDR3 length equals 13 residues.

V is TRBV30 and J is TRBJ2-1. Germline CDR1 GTSNPN, CDR2 SVGIG (reference sequence). The CDR3 has 11 amino acids. The CDR3 loop reads CAWSVSGEQFF.

This chain links TRBV19 with TRBJ2-2; TCRdb's assignment of TRBD1 cannot be checked, as there is no DNA. CDR1 is LNHDA and CDR2 is SQIVND in the germline V gene (reference sequence). This CDR3 contains 13 residues. CDR3: CASSIAGTGELFF.

The genes are TRBV20-1 and TRBJ1-2; no DNA is available, so the TRBD1 call from TCRdb remains unchecked. Germline-derived CDR1 and CDR2 are DFQATT and SNEGSKA (reference sequence). This CDR3 contains 15 residues. The CDR3: CSARPGQSPNYGYTF.

This chain uses TRBV11-2 with TRBJ2-7. Germline CDR1 SGHAT, CDR2 FQNNGV. The CDR3 extends over 11 amino acids. CDR3 amino acids: CASSHVYEQYF.

The rearrangement links TRBV28 to TRBJ1-5. Germline V gene data show CDR1 as MDHEN and CDR2 as SYDVKM. CDR3 size: 16 residues. CDR3 region: CAVKEGYEISNQPQHF.

The V and J genes are TRBV20-1 and TRBJ2-5; TCRdb names TRBD2, which stays unverified in the absence of DNA. The CDR3 is made up of 15 amino acids. From germline, CDR1 is DFQATT and CDR2 SNEGSKA (reference sequence). The CDR3 loop reads CSVTSPAGVQETQYF.

The V gene is TRBV28, the J gene TRBJ1-2; TCRdb's D call, TRBD1, is unchecked because there is no DNA. This CDR3 region has 16 residues. The V gene's germline CDR1 is MDHEN and CDR2 SYDVKM. The CDR3 is CASSLSGGKGLLGYTF.

V gene TRBV6-6 combines with J gene TRBJ1-6. This CDR3 has 11 amino acids. Germline loops: CDR1 MNHNY, CDR2 SVGAGI (reference sequence). CDR3 sequence reads: CASSYDSPLHF.

The V call is TRBV3-1, the J call TRBJ1-1; TCRdb returns TRBD1, unconfirmable since there is no DNA. CDR1 is LGHDT and CDR2 is YNNKEL in the germline V gene (reference sequence). The CDR3 spans 13 residues. CDR3 protein: CASSLGHPGEAFF.

The CDR3 loop reads CASSQGGWVNEQFF. The chain employs TRBV9 and TRBJ2-1; TCRdb reports TRBD1, a call that lacks DNA to check it against. This CDR3 is built from 14 residues. The germline CDR1 and CDR2 sequences are SGDLS and YYNGEE. Full variable domain (rest looked up from reference TRBV9 and TRBJ2-1): DSGVTQTPKHLITATGQRVTLRCSPRSGDLSVYWYQQSLDQGLQFLIQYYNGEERAKGNILERFSAQQFPDLHSELNLSSLELGDSALYFCASSQGGWVNEQFFGPGTRLTVL.

The CDR3 reads CATSSLGTGGDGYTF. This chain connects TRBV15 to TRBJ1-2; as DNA is missing, the TRBD1 call by TCRdb cannot be tested. The CDR3 has 15 residues. The germline CDR1 and CDR2 sequences are LNHNV and YYDKDF (reference sequence).

The V and J genes are TRBV7-9 and TRBJ1-5; the TRBD1 assignment by TCRdb is unverifiable without DNA. CDR1 SEHNR and CDR2 FQNEAQ come from the germline V gene (reference sequence). The CDR3 runs 15 residues. This CDR3 reads CASSEDAPPNQPQHF.

The V call is TRBV30, the J call TRBJ1-2. CDR3 size: 11 residues. CDR1 is GTSNPN, CDR2 SVGIG, per germline (reference sequence). The CDR3 here is CAWQALSGYTF.

The chain combines TRBV5-1 with TRBJ2-2; TCRdb outputs TRBD1, but without DNA this stays unchecked. Germline V CDR1 and CDR2: SGHRS, YFSETQ. The length of the CDR3 is 14 residues. CDR3 in amino acids: CASSPTVNTGELFF.

This chain connects TRBV4-1 to TRBJ2-3. The germline V gene encodes CDR1 MGHRA and CDR2 YSYEKL. This CDR3 has 17 amino acids. The CDR3 sequence: CASSQEFGRRSTDTQYF.

This sequence joins TRBV7-2 and TRBJ1-1; no DNA is available, so the TRBD1 call from TCRdb remains unchecked. Germline CDR1 SGHTA, CDR2 FQGNSA. CDR3 length: 16 residues. Here the CDR3 reads CASSLVGRGADTEAFF. Based on the CDR3 plus reference TRBV7-2 and TRBJ1-1, the full variable domain is GAGVSQSPSNKVTEKGKDVELRCDPISGHTALYWYRQSLGQGLEFLIYFQGNSAPDKSGLPSDRFSAERTGGSVSTLTIQRTQQEDSAVYLCASSLVGRGADTEAFFGQGTRLTVV.

The rearrangement links TRBV19 to TRBJ2-5; TCRdb's D call of TRBD1 is untestable without DNA. The germline V gene has CDR1 LNHDA and CDR2 SQIVND (reference sequence). This CDR3 has 16 amino acids. CDR3 sequence reads: CASSIRDRGRGETQYF.

The chain combines TRBV15 with TRBJ1-2; TCRdb picks TRBD1, but there is no DNA to check that call. The V gene's germline CDR1 is LNHNV and CDR2 YYDKDF (reference sequence). CDR3 length: 15 amino acids. CDR3 loop: CATSNPGTRSYGYTF.

CDR3 sequence: CASSITQGSAGYTF. This chain links TRBV19 with TRBJ1-2; without DNA, the TCRdb call of TRBD1 cannot be checked. CDR3 length equals 14 residues. Germline CDR1 reads LNHDA; CDR2 reads SQIVND (reference sequence).

The rearrangement joins TRBV20-1 to TRBJ2-1. CDR3 length equals 16 residues. Germline assignment: CDR1 DFQATT and CDR2 SNEGSKA (reference sequence). This chain's CDR3 is CSARKVPRESYNEQFF.

J is TRBJ2-2 and V is TRBV12-3 or TRBV12-4. This CDR3 region has 14 residues. This chain's CDR3 is CASGELGNTGELFF.

This chain uses TRBV28 with TRBJ2-2; no DNA is available, so the TRBD1 call from TCRdb remains unchecked. There are 15 residues in the CDR3. Germline V gives CDR1 MDHEN, CDR2 SYDVKM. The CDR3 reads CAAHWGAPNTGELFF.

The chain links TRBV18 to TRBJ1-1; TCRdb's assignment of TRBD1 cannot be checked, as there is no DNA. From germline, CDR1 is KGHSH and CDR2 LQKENI. This CDR3 has 15 amino acids. This CDR3 is CASSPTTGSVTEAFF.

The chain employs TRBV20-1 and TRBJ1-3; TCRdb designates TRBD1, a call that cannot be tested without DNA. Germline V CDR1 and CDR2: DFQATT, SNEGSKA (reference sequence). This CDR3 contains 14 residues. The CDR3 is CSARAGVSGNTIYF.